The 9 T cell receptor beta chains below come from one sample, sequenced in a study of identical twins. Each CDR3 protein gets one entry after TCRdb re-called the 5' RACE reads with MiXCR. The sample includes hundreds of thousands of distinct CDR3 sequences, 18% seen only once; the top ten take around 13%. These data were also reused for a study on T cells expressing NK-cell markers.

Sequenced sample: PBMCs. These TCRs come from a woman between 18 and 30 years old in good health.

In its sample, this clonotype was seen a few times. The rearrangement links TRBV5-1 to TRBJ2-2; 7 bases are a match to TRBD1. The CDR3 is 13 amino acids. CDR1 is SGHRS and CDR2 is YFSETQ in the germline V gene. V trimming: 4 bases; J trimming: 8 bases; junction bases outside the gene matches: 5. CDR3 protein: CASSADRVGELFF. Written as DNA, the CDR3 is TGCGCCAGCAGCGCCGACAGGGTTGGGGAGCTGTTTTTT. Looking up the rest from reference TRBV5-1 and TRBJ2-2 gives the full variable domain: KAGVTQTPRYLIKTRGQQVTLSCSPISGHRSVSWYQQTPGQGLQFLFEYFSETQRNKGNFPGRFSGRQFSNSRSEMNVSTLELGDSALYLCASSADRVGELFFGEGSRLTVL.

This clonotype was counted a few times. The chain joins TRBV11-2 to TRBJ1-1; the D gene is possibly TRBD1 (5 bases). V lost 3 bases, J lost 2 bases, and 13 bases lay in between. This CDR3 is 15 amino acids long. CDR1 is SGHAT and CDR2 is FQNNGV in the germline V gene. The CDR3 region is CASSFLGRVNTEAFF. The CDR3 DNA reads as TGTGCCAGCAGCTTCCTGGGACGGGTCAACACTGAAGCTTTCTTT.

This sequence joins TRBV15 and TRBJ2-3; the D gene is possibly TRBD2 (6 bases). Germline V gene lookup returns CDR1 LNHNV and CDR2 YYDKDF (reference sequence). V lost 0 bases to trimming and J lost 2 bases, with 18 bases between them. CDR3 length: 18 amino acids. CDR3 DNA: TGTGCCACCAGCAGAGACCGGACCGCGGGGACCACCACAGATACGCAGTATTTT. Amino acid sequence: CATSRDRTAGTTTDTQYF.

This clonotype was observed a handful of times. The V gene is TRBV18, the J gene TRBJ2-7; D remains ambiguous. Germline CDR1 and CDR2: KGHSH and LQKENI. V lost 2 bases and J 0 bases, leaving 8 bases between the germline ends. The CDR3 sequence is 14 residues long. DNA for the CDR3: TGTGCCAGCTCACCAACGGCAGCCTCCTACGAGCAGTACTTC. It is translated as CASSPTAASYEQYF.

This chain links TRBV29-1 with TRBJ1-2; TRBD1 might be the D (6 bases). Trimming took 6 bases from V and 4 from J, leaving 18 bases between them. From germline, CDR1 is SQVTM and CDR2 ANQGSEA. The CDR3 extends over 14 amino acids. DNA for the CDR3: TGCAGCGTCGACCTGACAGGACAGCCCTATGGCTACACCTTC. It is translated as CSVDLTGQPYGYTF.

This clonotype was picked up a small number of times. V and J are TRBV12-3 or TRBV12-4 and TRBJ1-1, with D unclear. This CDR3 has 13 residues. Trimming removed 4 bases from V and 5 bases from J, with 11 bases in between. CDR3 sequence reads: CASSSSAGTEAFF. In nucleotides, the CDR3 is TGTGCCAGCAGTTCCTCGGCGGGGACTGAAGCTTTCTTT.

This chain uses TRBV20-1 with TRBJ1-1; no reliable D call. The CDR3 runs 13 residues. Trimming cost V 3 bases and J 0 bases, with 8 bases left between them. CDR1 is DFQATT, CDR2 SNEGSKA, per germline (reference sequence). The CDR3 here is CSASLTVNTEAFF. For the CDR3, the DNA is TGCAGTGCTAGTCTGACGGTGAACACTGAAGCTTTCTTT.

This clonotype was picked up a small number of times. The gene calls are TRBV5-1 and TRBJ1-2, with 7 bases identical to TRBD1. V trimming: 2 bases; J trimming: 10 bases; junction bases outside the gene matches: 5. Germline V lookup: CDR1 SGHRS, CDR2 YFSETQ. CDR3 length: 12 residues. In DNA, the CDR3 is TGCGCCAGCAGCTTCAGACAGGGATACTACACCTTC. As protein: CASSFRQGYYTF.

As concerns this clonotype: Compared with germline, one end of the junction differs, possibly owing to a read error. In nucleotides, the CDR3 is TGTGCCAGTAGTATGGGGGGGGCTGGAGATGAGAAGTTCTTC. As protein: CASSMGGAGDEKFF. This chain connects TRBV19 to TRBJ2-1; a weak D match, TRBD2 (7 bases). The CDR3 is 14 amino acids. Germline V lookup: CDR1 LNHDA, CDR2 SQIVND (reference sequence).